The subject of this entry is one T cell receptor (beta chain). The target antigen is unknown. The primer mix had 60 Vbeta and 13 Jbeta primers. Some clones are missing from TCRdb's copy, which holds only in-frame ones; the method was immunoSEQ multiplex PCR. This sample has about 200,000 clones, with about 80% found just once. The sample comes from a study of cytomegalovirus exposure and HLA in healthy donors. Study findings and constraints: Further analysis, carried out later, found HLA-associated TCR beta chains more clonally expanded than equally common other chains. Sequencing likely caused a cluster of highly shared sequence variants. Confirmation in vitro established that a few CMV-associated chains were specific for CMV antigens. When the data were analyzed later, several of the most significant clusters appeared to be linked to common viral pathogens.

The receptor's source is a man aged 35 to 55 in good health and CMV-seropositive. Sequencing input: PBMCs.

The CDR3 region has the DNA TGTGCCAGCTCTCCCGGGACATCGAACACTGAAGCTTTCTTT. Protein product: CASSPGTSNTEAFF. J is TRBJ1-1 and V is TRBV18, with D maybe TRBD1 (6 bases). V was shortened by 6 bases and J by 1 base, with 12 bases between the two germline ends. Germline CDR1 and CDR2: KGHSH and LQKENI. The CDR3 loop spans 14 amino acids.